Listed below are T cell receptor beta chains from one sample, sequenced in a study of OX40 agonist ivuxolimab in advanced cancers. The repertoire was sequenced with immunoSEQ multiplex PCR; TCRdb's copy has only in-frame clones and lacks some. The sample records roughly 96,000 clones, under 90% being singletons. This specimen was CD4+ or CD8+ T cells sorted from blood, taken in a trial of the OX40 agonist ivuxolimab. These receptors all come from an adult with an advanced solid tumor such as melanoma, head and neck, liver or kidney cancer. Each CDR3 is given with its conserved first and last residue. The D gene is left open where the match is weak. Expanded clones get a size class; other rows say once, few or many, or leave the size out.

d_call | j_call | clone_size | v_call | cdr3_aa | cdr3_nt
NA | TRBJ1-4 | NA | TRBV6-5 | CASSYSSGGKLFF | TGTGCCAGCAGTTACTCCTCCGGGGGAAAACTGTTTTTT
NA | TRBJ1-2 | NA | TRBV11-2 | CASSLGGLDYGYTF | TGTGCCAGCAGCTTAGGGGGGCTTGACTATGGCTACACCTTC
TRBD1 | TRBJ2-3 | NA | TRBV5-1 | CASSSTLGQGAQYF | TGCGCCAGCAGCTCCACCCTGGGACAGGGGGCTCAGTATTTT
TRBD2 | TRBJ2-1 | NA | TRBV5-4 | CASSLDGRAYNEQFF | TGTGCCAGCAGCTTGGACGGGAGGGCCTACAATGAGCAGTTCTTC
TRBD2 | TRBJ2-7 | once | TRBV5-4 | CASSFGTSGSSEQYF | TGTGCCAGCAGCTTCGGGACTAGCGGGAGTAGCGAGCAGTACTTC
TRBD1 | TRBJ1-2 | NA | TRBV5-6 | CASSPLTGFNYGYTF | TGTGCCAGCAGCCCACTGACAGGGTTTAACTATGGCTACACCTTC
NA | TRBJ2-2 | NA | TRBV5-1 | CASSLGTANTGELFF | TGCGCCAGCAGCTTGGGGACGGCGAACACCGGGGAGCTGTTTTTT
NA | TRBJ1-5 | NA | TRBV12-5 | CASGPQGGNQPQHF | TGTGCTAGTGGACCTCAGGGTGGCAATCAGCCCCAGCATTTT
NA | TRBJ1-3 | once | TRBV29-1 | CSAADSGNTIYF | TGCAGCGCTGCCGACTCTGGAAACACCATATATTTT
NA | TRBJ1-2 | NA | TRBV4-3 | CASSQGSPLGAGAPGYTF | TGCGCCAGCAGCCAAGGATCCCCTCTTGGGGCAGGGGCACCCGGCTACACCTTC
NA | TRBJ2-4 | NA | TRBV7-9 | CASSLVGLAKNIQYF | TGTGCCAGCAGCTTGGTCGGGCTAGCCAAAAACATTCAGTACTTC
TRBD1 | TRBJ1-5 | few | TRBV15 | CATSPDRGNQPQHF | TGTGCCACCAGCCCCGACAGGGGCAATCAGCCCCAGCATTTT
NA | TRBJ1-5 | few | TRBV30 | CAWKNQSERESRPQHF | TGTGCCTGGAAGAACCAAAGCGAACGGGAATCACGGCCCCAGCATTTT
TRBD1 | TRBJ2-4 | NA | TRBV6-5 | CASSYQPRTGNIQYF | TGTGCCAGCAGTTACCAACCCCGGACAGGAAACATTCAGTACTTC
TRBD2 | TRBJ2-1 | NA | TRBV6-5 | CASSPGTSGNEQFF | TGTGCCAGCAGTCCCGGGACTAGCGGGAATGAGCAGTTCTTC
TRBD1 | TRBJ1-4 | NA | TRBV2 | CASSRGQGGEKLFF | TGTGCCAGCAGTCGTGGACAGGGCGGGGAAAAACTGTTTTTT
NA | TRBJ2-7 | NA | TRBV23-1 | CASSQGDRRTTEEQYF | TGCGCCAGCAGTCAAGGGGATAGAAGAACTACGGAGGAGCAGTACTTC
NA | TRBJ2-3 | NA | TRBV6-5 | CASRDSNTDTQYF | TGTGCCAGCAGGGACTCCAACACAGATACGCAGTATTTT
TRBD1 | TRBJ1-5 | NA | TRBV10-3 | CAISESEGALSQPQHF | TGTGCCATCAGTGAGTCGGAGGGGGCCCTATCTCAGCCCCAGCATTTT
TRBD2 | TRBJ2-1 | NA | TRBV7-3 | CASSFAPPGTSEYNEQFF | TGTGCCAGCAGCTTCGCCCCCCCCGGGACTAGCGAATACAATGAGCAGTTCTTC
TRBD2 | TRBJ2-5 | NA | TRBV2 | CASSEGELAVAQYF | TGTGCCAGCAGTGAAGGAGAACTAGCGGTAGCCCAGTACTTC
NA | TRBJ2-1 | NA | TRBV6-1 | CASSGSRNYNEQFF | TGTGCCAGCAGTGGTAGTAGGAACTACAATGAGCAGTTCTTC
TRBD1 | TRBJ1-2 | few | TRBV4-1 | CASSQDLQGVIYGYTF | TGCGCCAGCAGCCAAGATTTACAGGGGGTTATCTATGGCTACACCTTC
TRBD1 | TRBJ1-2 | NA | TRBV30 | CAWSQGTGRYGYTF | TGTGCCTGGAGTCAGGGGACAGGACGCTATGGCTACACCTTC
NA | TRBJ2-7 | NA | TRBV5-6 | CASSPWALSYEQYF | TGTGCCAGCAGCCCCTGGGCCCTCTCCTACGAGCAGTACTTC
NA | TRBJ2-7 | NA | TRBV19 | CASSILSTGTYEQYF | TGTGCCAGTAGTATACTCTCGACAGGTACCTACGAGCAGTACTTC
TRBD2 | TRBJ2-3 | NA | TRBV10-3 | CAITNSGSNTDTQYF | TGTGCCATCACTAACAGCGGGAGCAACACAGATACGCAGTATTTT
NA | TRBJ1-5 | NA | TRBV2 | CASSLSDSHSNQPQHF | TGTGCCAGCAGTCTTTCGGACAGTCATAGCAATCAGCCCCAGCATTTT
TRBD2 | TRBJ2-1 | NA | TRBV11-2 | CASSYQRGDYNEQFF | TGTGCCAGCAGCTACCAGCGGGGGGATTACAATGAGCAGTTCTTC
NA | TRBJ1-5 | NA | TRBV9 | CASSVSGSENQPQHF | TGTGCCAGCAGCGTATCGGGCAGCGAGAATCAGCCCCAGCATTTT
NA | TRBJ2-3 | NA | TRBV7-9 | CASSRPTGVTDTQYF | TGTGCCAGCAGCCGACCCACGGGGGTCACAGATACGCAGTATTTT
NA | TRBJ1-3 | NA | TRBV14 | CASSPLAGTGNTIYF | TGTGCCAGCAGCCCTTTGGCAGGGACTGGAAACACCATATATTTT
NA | TRBJ1-2 | NA | TRBV5-1 | CASSLAGSGASVYGYTF | TGCGCCAGCAGCTTGGCCGGGAGTGGGGCGAGTGTCTATGGCTACACCTTC
NA | TRBJ1-5 | NA | TRBV18 | CASSQGQFNQPQHF | TGTGCCAGCTCACAAGGACAGTTCAATCAGCCCCAGCATTTT